This T cell receptor beta chain was sequenced in a study of cytomegalovirus exposure and HLA in healthy donors. The overall study: Approximately 85 million unique TCRs from HLA-typed donors were held in an early data release. Study-wide results and limits: The likely origin of a cluster of highly shared sequence variants was a sequencing artifact. Some V segments could not be told apart, so they were left out, TRBV6-2 and TRBV6-3 among them. Segments of the TCR beta V type were, in most cases, productive about 87% or about 30% of the time in an earlier analysis.

As to this clone: As yet, its antigen is unknown.

The trim removed 4 bases at V and 4 bases at J, leaving 6 bases unmatched. CDR1 and CDR2 from the germline V gene are SGHTA and FQGNSA. CDR3 size: 15 residues. Use of 60 Vbeta and 13 Jbeta primers characterized the PCR. This table comes from immunoSEQ multiplex PCR, and its TCRdb copy is limited to in-frame clones, with some not included. The sample includes 110,000 to 150,000 clones, around 86% of them seen just once. The sample comprised PBMCs. The V call is TRBV7-2, the J call TRBJ1-2; 10 bases match TRBD1. This TCR came from a female donor in good health and CMV-seronegative. This CDR3 reads CASSSAGQGLYGYTF. DNA for the CDR3: TGTGCCAGCAGCTCGGCGGGACAGGGGCTCTATGGCTACACCTTC.